This T cell receptor (beta chain) originates from a study of identical twins. Findings of the study overall: Partial confounding of zero-insertion analyses by invariant MAIT and iNKT cells was possible.

MiXCR was run by TCRdb on the 5' RACE reads, yielding one entry per CDR3 protein. The table shows 200,000 to 250,000 distinct CDR3 sequences, with 6% to 7% occurring only once. Trimming shortened V by 3 bases and J by 4 bases, and 10 bases separated the two germline ends. CDR3 size: 13 residues. CDR1 and CDR2 from the germline V gene are DFQATT and SNEGSKA (reference sequence). This clonotype was seen a few times. Its matching antigen is unknown. A further study also used this sample, focusing on T cells expressing NK-cell markers. That publication notes: Sequencing of TCR beta repertoires drew on sorted CD3+CD56+NKG2C+, CD3+CD56+NKG2C- and CD3+CD56-NKG2C+ T cells.

This receptor was identified in a woman younger than 35 in good health. Sequenced: CD8+ T cells sorted from blood. The V and J genes are TRBV20-1 and TRBJ1-3; D possibly corresponds to TRBD1 (5 bases). The CDR3 DNA follows: TGCAGTGCTAGGATACGACAGGGAAACACCATATATTTT. Amino acids: CSARIRQGNTIYF.